One sample yielded the 21 T cell receptor beta chains listed below, sequenced in a study of blood T cell repertoires in COVID-19. Profiling relied on immunoSEQ multiplex PCR, and the TCRdb table lists in-frame clones only, not all of them. The table has about 50,000 clones, over 75% seen once; the top ten hold around 13%. Material for sequencing was peripheral blood. These TCRs come from a man between 65 and 79 years old with acute or convalescent COVID-19.

This chain uses TRBV3-1 (or the pseudogene TRBV3-2) with TRBJ2-2; D remains ambiguous. Looked up from germline, CDR1 is LGHDT and CDR2 is YNNKEL (reference sequence). Trimming left V 3 bases short and J 7 bases short, with 3 bases between. The CDR3 is 11 residues long. The DNA of the CDR3 is TGTGCCAGCAGCCAGAGCGGGGAGCTGTTTTTT. This codes for CASSQSGELFF.

The J gene is TRBJ1-1, the V gene TRBV4-3; D might be TRBD1 (5 bases). V was pared by 3 bases and J by 0 bases, with 11 bases between. This CDR3 is 15 amino acids long. CDR1 is LGHNA and CDR2 is YSLEER in the germline V gene. CDR3 sequence reads: CASSHPGHLNTEAFF. CDR3 in DNA: TGCGCCAGCAGCCACCCCGGACACCTGAACACTGAAGCTTTCTTT.

This rearrangement joins TRBV28 to TRBJ1-3, with TRBD1 as a possible D gene (5 bases). This CDR3 is 12 amino acids long. Looked up from germline, CDR1 is MDHEN and CDR2 is SYDVKM. Trimming removed 6 bases from V and 2 bases from J, with 5 bases in between. This CDR3 is CASRQAGNTIYF. CDR3 nucleotide sequence: TGTGCCAGCAGACAGGCTGGAAACACCATATATTTT.

V is TRBV6-2 or TRBV6-3 and J is TRBJ2-5; 8 nucleotides align to TRBD1. The junction had 6 bases not matched to a gene; V was cut back by 4 bases and J by 5 bases. CDR3 length: 14 residues. Germline V gene sequence: CDR1 MNHEY, CDR2 SVGEGT. The CDR3 DNA sequence: TGTGCCAGCAGTTCAGGGGGCGCGGGGGAGACCCAGTACTTC. Its protein is CASSSGGAGETQYF.

The chain employs TRBV4-3 and TRBJ2-2; unclear D gene. Trimming removed 4 bases at V and 5 bases at J, with 11 bases between. The CDR3 extends over 14 amino acids. Looked up from germline, CDR1 is LGHNA and CDR2 is YSLEER. The chain's CDR3 is CASSPATKTGELFF. In DNA form, the CDR3 reads TGCGCCAGCAGCCCAGCCACTAAAACCGGGGAGCTGTTTTTT.

J is TRBJ1-2 and V is TRBV5-1; D unclear. This CDR3 region has 13 residues. CDR1 and CDR2 from the germline V gene are SGHRS and YFSETQ. Trimming left V 2 bases short and J 4 bases short, with 9 bases between. The CDR3 spells CASSLSGVYGYTF. The CDR3 nucleotides are TGCGCCAGCAGCTTATCGGGAGTCTATGGCTACACCTTC.

The chain recombines TRBV7-2 with TRBJ2-3, with D perhaps TRBD2 (5 bases). This CDR3 has 16 amino acids. V was cut by 1 base and J by 0 bases, with 11 bases left in between. The germline V gene has CDR1 SGHTA and CDR2 FQGNSA. As DNA, the CDR3 is TGTGCCAGCAGCTTAGATAGGAGGTCTAGCACAGATACGCAGTATTTT. Protein: CASSLDRRSSTDTQYF.

This clone was counted only a few times. The chain couples TRBV5-1 to TRBJ1-2; the match to TRBD1 covers 8 bases. This CDR3 contains 15 residues. Germline CDR1 SGHRS, CDR2 YFSETQ. The V and J ends lost 0 bases and 2 bases, in that order; junction bases with no gene match: 3. CDR3 DNA: TGCGCCAGCAGCTTGGTGCCAGGGGGCAACTATGGCTACACCTTC. It specifies CASSLVPGGNYGYTF.

The chain has TRBV7-2 and TRBJ2-3, with 10 bases that match TRBD2. The CDR3 extends over 18 amino acids. Germline lookup yields CDR1 SGHTA and CDR2 FQGNSA. V lost 1 base to trimming and J lost 0 bases; unmatched junction nucleotides: 7. CDR3 sequence (DNA): TGTGCCAGCAGCTTAGTGGGTAGCGGGGGGATTAGCACAGATACGCAGTATTTT. Translating it yields CASSLVGSGGISTDTQYF.

The chain is built from TRBV15 and TRBJ2-2, with TRBD2 matching over 12 bases. V lost 4 bases to trimming and J lost 4 bases; unmatched junction nucleotides: 10. Germline V lookup: CDR1 LNHNV, CDR2 YYDKDF (reference sequence). The CDR3 covers 18 residues. CDR3 in amino acids: CATSNRRSGLAGTGELFF. CDR3 coding DNA: TGTGCCACCAGCAACAGGAGGTCGGGACTAGCGGGCACCGGGGAGCTGTTTTTT.

This clone was recorded once. This chain uses TRBV10-3 with TRBJ1-1; D is uncertain. V was pared by 10 bases and J by 0 bases, with 12 bases between. The germline V gene encodes CDR1 ENHRY and CDR2 SYGVKD. The CDR3 covers 13 residues. The CDR3 DNA follows: TGTGCCAGTTCTCGACAAATGAACACTGAAGCTTTCTTT. Amino acids: CASSRQMNTEAFF.

The chain recombines TRBV5-1 with TRBJ2-7; 8 nucleotides align to TRBD1. This CDR3 spans 15 amino acids. Trimming cost V 4 bases and J 5 bases; bases outside gene matches: 11. Per the germline V gene, CDR1 is SGHRS and CDR2 is YFSETQ. DNA for the CDR3: TGCGCCAGCAGCCGAACGGGACAGGAAGGGAACGAGCAGTACTTC. Its protein product is CASSRTGQEGNEQYF.

The rearrangement links TRBV14 to TRBJ1-5; no firm D call. This CDR3 has 13 amino acids. V shed 3 bases and J shed 4 bases, with 7 bases lying between them. Germline V gives CDR1 SGHDN, CDR2 FVKESK. The CDR3 DNA sequence: TGTGCCAGCAGCCAGGCAATTAATCAGCCCCAGCATTTT. It specifies CASSQAINQPQHF.

The genes are TRBV3-1 (or the pseudogene TRBV3-2) and TRBJ2-3; D gene uncertain. Germline V lookup: CDR1 LGHDT, CDR2 YNNKEL (reference sequence). The length of the CDR3 is 16 residues. Trimming stripped 4 bases from V and 0 bases from J, with 14 bases between. CDR3 residues: CASSLFVFTSTDTQYF. The CDR3 DNA follows: TGTGCCAGCAGCCTATTCGTATTCACTAGCACAGATACGCAGTATTTT.

This sequence joins TRBV7-7 and TRBJ2-1; the D is unclear. Germline V lookup: CDR1 SSHAT, CDR2 FNYEAQ (reference sequence). With 1 base removed from V and 6 bases from J, the gap between germline ends came to 7 bases. CDR3 length: 13 residues. In nucleotides, the CDR3 is TGTGCCAGCAGCTTAGGAGGTTCCAATGAGCAGTTCTTC. Amino acid sequence: CASSLGGSNEQFF.

V gene TRBV2 combines with J gene TRBJ2-7, with 9 nucleotides matching TRBD1. The germline V gene has CDR1 SNHLY and CDR2 FYNNEI. This CDR3 has 13 amino acids. V gave up 7 bases and J gave up 4 bases; unmatched junction bases: 5. CDR3 in amino acids: CASNRGRDYEQYF. As DNA, the CDR3 is TGTGCCAGCAACAGGGGGCGCGATTACGAGCAGTACTTC.

The chain recombines TRBV4-1 with TRBJ2-1, with D perhaps matching TRBD2 (6 bases). V was cut by 1 base and J by 0 bases, with 13 bases left in between. Per the germline V gene, CDR1 is MGHRA and CDR2 is YSYEKL. The CDR3 extends over 17 amino acids. The CDR3 DNA sequence: TGCGCCAGCAGCCAAGTTGGAGGGAGAAGCTCCTACAATGAGCAGTTCTTC. It is translated as CASSQVGGRSSYNEQFF.

The V call is TRBV4-2, the J call TRBJ2-6; TRBD2 might be the D (7 bases). The CDR3 contains 20 residues. Per the germline V gene, CDR1 is LGHNA and CDR2 is YNFKEQ. The germline V and J ends were trimmed by 6 bases and 0 bases, with 24 bases remaining between them. The CDR3 loop reads CASRPTPRGATGSGANVLTF. For the CDR3, the DNA is TGTGCCAGCAGGCCAACCCCCCGGGGGGCCACCGGCTCTGGGGCCAACGTCCTGACTTTC.

As DNA, the CDR3 is TGTGCCAGCAGCTCTGGGACTAGCGGGAGGATTCTGTACTTC. As protein: CASSSGTSGRILYF. The chain employs TRBV5-4 and TRBJ2-7; 15 bases are shared with TRBD2. The V gene end was trimmed by 3 bases and the J gene end by 12 bases; junction bases not matched to a gene: 7. Germline-derived CDR1 and CDR2 are SGHNT and YYREEE (reference sequence). The CDR3 length is 14 residues.

The CDR3 DNA follows: TGCGCCAGCAGCGTCCGGACAGGGGATGATGGCTACACCTTC. Its translation is CASSVRTGDDGYTF. The chain couples TRBV5-1 to TRBJ1-2; TRBD1 matches at 9 bases. Losses at the gene ends were 4 bases for V and 6 bases for J; bases not matched to a gene: 7. The CDR3 has 14 amino acids. The germline V gene has CDR1 SGHRS and CDR2 YFSETQ. Combining the CDR3 with reference TRBV5-1 and TRBJ1-2 gives the whole variable domain KAGVTQTPRYLIKTRGQQVTLSCSPISGHRSVSWYQQTPGQGLQFLFEYFSETQRNKGNFPGRFSGRQFSNSRSEMNVSTLELGDSALYLCASSVRTGDDGYTFGSGTRLTVV.

V usage is TRBV9 and J usage is TRBJ2-1, with TRBD2 identical over 10 bases. The CDR3 sequence is 16 residues long. The V and J ends lost 2 bases and 8 bases, in that order; junction bases with no gene match: 10. The germline V gene has CDR1 SGDLS and CDR2 YYNGEE. The CDR3 coding sequence is TGTGCCAGCAGCGTCGGAGGTAGCGGGAGGTTCGATGAGCAGTTCTTC. As protein: CASSVGGSGRFDEQFF. Supplemented by reference TRBV9 and TRBJ2-1, the full variable domain reads DSGVTQTPKHLITATGQRVTLRCSPRSGDLSVYWYQQSLDQGLQFLIQYYNGEERAKGNILERFSAQQFPDLHSELNLSSLELGDSALYFCASSVGGSGRFDEQFFGPGTRLTVL.